Listed below are T cell receptor beta chains from one sample, sequenced in a study of cytomegalovirus exposure and HLA in healthy donors. Measured with immunoSEQ multiplex PCR; TCRdb has only the in-frame clones, and not every one. The repertoire has about 120,000 clones, about 88% of them found once; the top ten carry more than 0.95%. The specimen was PBMCs. The source of these receptors is a woman aged 18-29 years in good health and CMV-seronegative. Each CDR3 is given with its conserved first and last residue. A D gene is named only where the DNA matches it firmly. Clone size appears in some rows only: once, few, many, or a class for an expanded clone.

-	-	TRBJ1-5	TRBV10-3	TGTGCCATCAGTGAGCAGGGTCAGCCCCAGCATTTT	CAISEQGQPQHF
TRBD2	-	TRBJ2-5	TRBV5-4	TGTGCCAGCAGCAATGGACTAGCGGGTAGGCCAGAGACCCAGTACTTC	CASSNGLAGRPETQYF
TRBD1	-	TRBJ2-2	TRBV5-1	TGCGCCAGCGGTTCAGGGGGCACAGACACCGGGGAGCTGTTTTTT	CASGSGGTDTGELFF
TRBD1	-	TRBJ1-1	TRBV5-1	TGCGCCAGCAGCCCCAGGACAGGGGTACTTAACACTGAAGCTTTCTTT	CASSPRTGVLNTEAFF
-	-	TRBJ2-3	TRBV6-5	TGTGCCAGCAGTTATTCGATGTATCAGGGGGATACGCAGTATTTT	CASSYSMYQGDTQYF
-	-	TRBJ2-1	TRBV11-2	TGTGCCAGCGGGTACGGGGGAGGCGATGAGCAGTTCTTC	CASGYGGGDEQFF
-	-	TRBJ1-2	TRBV11-1	TGTGCCAGCAGCTTAGGTCCGGGGATGGAGTATGGCTACACCTTC	CASSLGPGMEYGYTF
TRBD1	-	TRBJ1-4	TRBV19	TGTGCCAGTAACACGGAATCCCGGGACAGATTCCTTCAGGCTAATGAAAAACTGTTTTTT	CASNTESRDRFLQANEKLFF
TRBD2	-	TRBJ2-3	TRBV7-8	TGTGCCAGCAGCCCCCGGGCTAGCGGAAACACAGATACGCAGTATTTT	CASSPRASGNTDTQYF
-	-	TRBJ1-1	TRBV5-1	TGCGCCAGCAGCCCTACGGCAGGGTCGAACACTGAAGCTTTCTTT	CASSPTAGSNTEAFF
TRBD2	-	TRBJ2-5	TRBV6-1	TGTGCCAGCAGTAGACTAGCGGGGGGGCAAGAGACCCAGTACTTC	CASSRLAGGQETQYF
TRBD1	-	TRBJ2-1	TRBV7-9	TGTGCCAGCAGCTTTAAGACAGGGAACTCCTACAATGAGCAGTTCTTC	CASSFKTGNSYNEQFF
-	-	TRBJ2-7	TRBV7-2	TGTGCCAGCAGCTCCACCGGCTACGAGCAGTACTTC	CASSSTGYEQYF
-	-	TRBJ2-3	TRBV6-6	TGTGCCAGTTCAGGGGAATTCACAGATACGCAGTATTTT	CASSGEFTDTQYF
-	-	TRBJ2-5	TRBV5-1	TGCGCCAGCAGCGTTCCAATATCCGGAGAGACCCAGTACTTC	CASSVPISGETQYF
-	-	TRBJ2-7	TRBV7-8	TGTGCCAGCAGCGGAACACCGAGGACTACCGACTACGAGCAGTACTTC	CASSGTPRTTDYEQYF
-	once	TRBJ1-1	TRBV6-5	TGTGCCAGCAGTTACTCCCGGGGGGTGAACACTGAAGCTTTCTTT	CASSYSRGVNTEAFF
-	-	TRBJ1-1	TRBV27	TGTGCCAGCAGTCCCGGGGTAGTTGGAGTAGTTGAAGCTTTCTTT	CASSPGVVGVVEAFF